This TCR beta chain was identified in a study of neoadjuvant nivolumab and ipilimumab in lung cancer. Study context: Nivolumab 3 mg/kg was given days 1, 15 and 29, plus ipilimumab 1 mg/kg day 1 in combination.

The repertoire was sequenced with immunoSEQ multiplex PCR; TCRdb's copy has only in-frame clones and lacks some. The data contain tens of thousands of clones, 82% of them singletons. Findings and caveats of the study: Higher pretherapy blood TCR richness went with higher resected-tumor richness. TCR richness and clonality were higher in tumors than adjacent uninvolved lung. From pretherapy to surgery, tumor richness and clonality rose with dual therapy.

A remark on this clone: Its antigen is currently unknown.

From germline, CDR1 is LGHNA and CDR2 YSLEER. V dropped 0 bases and J dropped 4 bases, with 15 bases sitting between them. This CDR3 region has 16 residues. This specimen consisted of peripheral blood, obtained before neoadjuvant nivolumab, alone or with ipilimumab. The TCR was taken from an adult with non-small cell lung cancer. The chain carries TRBV4-3 and TRBJ1-2, with D tentatively TRBD1 (6 bases). This CDR3 is CASSQDLDGTFYGYTF. The DNA for the CDR3 is TGCGCCAGCAGCCAAGATCTTGACGGGACATTCTATGGCTACACCTTC.